These 3 T cell receptor beta chains were all obtained from the same sample, sequenced in a study of tumor-infiltrating lymphocytes in primary liver carcinoma. From 450 to 550 ng total RNA, TCR beta cDNA was generated with a primer in the constant region. ARM-PCR, slightly modified, supplied the TCR beta libraries through three nested multiplex PCR rounds. Running nine to ten cycles apiece, the first two PCR rounds relied on TRBV1-TRBV30 forward primers together with a C-beta reverse primer. Using its own MiXCR run on the multiplex PCR reads, TCRdb lists one record per CDR3 protein. The repertoire has fewer than 250,000 distinct CDR3 sequences, around four fifths of them found once; the top ten carry around a sixth. Between roughly 18 and 30 mg of unsorted bulk tissue served as the source from which RNA and DNA were co-extracted. Sequencing input: tumor tissue from primary liver carcinoma. These receptors all stem from a man between 35 and 55 years old with primary liver carcinoma and hepatitis B virus infection.

As regards this clonotype: Because it lacks the conserved phenylalanine or tryptophan at the end, this CDR3 is likely a read error. The chain carries TRBV4-2 and TRBJ2-1, with D uncertain. Germline lookup yields CDR1 LGHNA and CDR2 YNFKEQ. Trimming removed 3 bases from V and 9 bases from J, with 18 bases in between. The CDR3 runs 15 residues. DNA of the CDR3: TGTGCCAGCAGCCATGTTAGTTTTTGCGGCAGTGAGCAGTTCCTC. It specifies CASSHVSFCGSEQFL.

A note on this clonotype: Sequence at one end of the junction differs from germline and may be a read error. The gene calls are TRBV12-3 or TRBV12-4 and TRBJ1-1, with a tentative D call TRBD1 (6 bases). This CDR3 has 13 residues. CDR3 sequence (DNA): TGTGCCAGCAGTTTTTCAGGGGCCGTTGAAACTTTCTTC. The encoded protein is CASSFSGAVETFF.

The J gene is TRBJ2-1, the V gene TRBV12-3 or TRBV12-4; D uncertain. The CDR3 is 12 amino acids. Trimming cost V 7 bases and J 5 bases, with 9 bases left between them. CDR3 bases: TGTGCCAGCATTCTACATAACAATGAGCAGTTCTTC. Protein: CASILHNNEQFF.